This entry is about one T cell receptor beta chain. There is no known antigen for this receptor. Base qualities are not recorded, but no much larger clone differs from it by a single base. This specimen's time point label, interpreted: persistent/refractory GD, antithyroid drugs over 5 years with positive TRAb. For both TCR sequencing and RNA sequencing, RNA was extracted from PBMCs using TRIzol. Graves' disease was diagnosed according to American Thyroid Association guidelines. The patients came from an endocrinology department in Xi'an, China. Each patient gave approximately 9.7 milliliters of peripheral blood, collected in an EDTA anticoagulant tube. Ficoll Paque Plus density gradient separation was used to isolate PBMCs, and no further T cell sorting was performed. An Agilent 2100 Bioanalyzer and agarose gel were used to check RNA quality, and a NanoDrop 2000 was used to measure RNA concentration.

Libraries came from multiplex PCR. The reads were generated on an Illumina HiSeq 4000. CDR3 regions were amplified by Arm-PCR with iRepertoire HTBI primers to construct TCR beta libraries. Before sequencing, the PCR products went through gel purification. In the original analysis: Across samples, 62 TRBV and 13 to 15 TRBJ segments were identified and used for gene usage analysis of CDR3 amino acid clonotypes. COPE and FqMerger were used to merge filtered high-quality paired reads into contigs. Contigs were aligned with BLAST to IMGT TRBV, TRBD and TRBJ reference genes, and CDR3 was defined per IMGT. Clonotypes above 0.1% frequency were classified as highly expanded clones. Shannon entropy served as the measure of repertoire diversity, while the Gini coefficient captured V-J evenness. A clonotype was considered public if more than one individual shared it. TCRdb trimmed the raw reads at Q25, called clones with MiXCR and kept productive beta chains. When rows share a CDR3 protein, they turn into one entry using the most common DNA and genes. TCRdb, not the authors, supplied the V and J calls. The sample table shows almost 350,000 distinct CDR3 sequences, and less than 20% are seen once. Around 30% of the sample is held by the ten biggest clonotypes.

The data were taken from a study of regulatory T cells in long-lasting Graves disease (dated by TCRdb to the early 2020s). In terms of the full investigation: Persistent Graves' disease was defined as persistently positive TSH receptor autoantibodies together with antithyroid drug treatment for over 5 years. Persistent Graves' disease patients were compared with newly diagnosed Graves' disease patients by peripheral blood TCR sequencing and RNA sequencing. The study took place in China and was registered as a clinical trial. A total of around 35 samples were covered by TCR sequencing, comprising approximately 13 persistent and approximately 20 newly diagnosed Graves' disease patients. On average, persistent Graves' disease patients in the clinical cohort had been on antithyroid drugs for around ten years. General study outcomes and caveats: Sequencing and analysis were restricted to the TCR beta chain. Lower TCR Shannon entropy and fewer highly expanded clones were observed in persistent Graves' disease patients than in newly diagnosed patients, which suggested clonal expansion. TRBV28, TRBJ1-2 and TRBJ2-5 were preferentially used in persistent disease, while TRBV20-1 and TRBJ2-1 were favored in newly diagnosed disease. Persistent patients shared more public clonotypes among themselves (around 2,800) than newly diagnosed patients did (approximately 900). Peripheral blood alone was examined, since thyroid tissue, which constituted the primary lesion, could not be accessed. The authors noted that the small sample size was a limitation that may lower accuracy.

Trimming at the junction amounts to 6 bases on V and 0 bases on J, and the germline ends lie 6 bases apart. From the cysteine through the phenylalanine, the CDR3 covers 14 amino acids. The entry retains the CDR3 DNA only, 42 bases that are in frame from base 1. CDR1 SGHAT and CDR2 FQNNGV were looked up in the germline V gene. The V and J segments used are TRBV11-2 and TRBJ1-6; the D gene cannot be resolved reliably. This sequence was found in a female donor with Graves disease. This sample comprised peripheral blood mononuclear cells (PBMCs), obtained when the disease was refractory, from a patient treated with antithyroid drugs. CDR3 loop: CASSYSSYNSPLHF. The nucleotide sequence is given as TGTGCCAGCAGTTACAGCTCCTATAATTCACCCCTCCACTTT. Reference TRBV11-2 and TRBJ1-6 proteins supply the regions before and after the CDR3; the full variable domain is: EAGVAQSPRYKIIEKRQSVAFWCNPISGHATLYWYQQILGQGPKLLIQFQNNGVVDDSQLPKDRFSAERLKGVDSTLKIQPAKLEDSAVYLCASSYSSYNSPLHFGNGTRLTVT.